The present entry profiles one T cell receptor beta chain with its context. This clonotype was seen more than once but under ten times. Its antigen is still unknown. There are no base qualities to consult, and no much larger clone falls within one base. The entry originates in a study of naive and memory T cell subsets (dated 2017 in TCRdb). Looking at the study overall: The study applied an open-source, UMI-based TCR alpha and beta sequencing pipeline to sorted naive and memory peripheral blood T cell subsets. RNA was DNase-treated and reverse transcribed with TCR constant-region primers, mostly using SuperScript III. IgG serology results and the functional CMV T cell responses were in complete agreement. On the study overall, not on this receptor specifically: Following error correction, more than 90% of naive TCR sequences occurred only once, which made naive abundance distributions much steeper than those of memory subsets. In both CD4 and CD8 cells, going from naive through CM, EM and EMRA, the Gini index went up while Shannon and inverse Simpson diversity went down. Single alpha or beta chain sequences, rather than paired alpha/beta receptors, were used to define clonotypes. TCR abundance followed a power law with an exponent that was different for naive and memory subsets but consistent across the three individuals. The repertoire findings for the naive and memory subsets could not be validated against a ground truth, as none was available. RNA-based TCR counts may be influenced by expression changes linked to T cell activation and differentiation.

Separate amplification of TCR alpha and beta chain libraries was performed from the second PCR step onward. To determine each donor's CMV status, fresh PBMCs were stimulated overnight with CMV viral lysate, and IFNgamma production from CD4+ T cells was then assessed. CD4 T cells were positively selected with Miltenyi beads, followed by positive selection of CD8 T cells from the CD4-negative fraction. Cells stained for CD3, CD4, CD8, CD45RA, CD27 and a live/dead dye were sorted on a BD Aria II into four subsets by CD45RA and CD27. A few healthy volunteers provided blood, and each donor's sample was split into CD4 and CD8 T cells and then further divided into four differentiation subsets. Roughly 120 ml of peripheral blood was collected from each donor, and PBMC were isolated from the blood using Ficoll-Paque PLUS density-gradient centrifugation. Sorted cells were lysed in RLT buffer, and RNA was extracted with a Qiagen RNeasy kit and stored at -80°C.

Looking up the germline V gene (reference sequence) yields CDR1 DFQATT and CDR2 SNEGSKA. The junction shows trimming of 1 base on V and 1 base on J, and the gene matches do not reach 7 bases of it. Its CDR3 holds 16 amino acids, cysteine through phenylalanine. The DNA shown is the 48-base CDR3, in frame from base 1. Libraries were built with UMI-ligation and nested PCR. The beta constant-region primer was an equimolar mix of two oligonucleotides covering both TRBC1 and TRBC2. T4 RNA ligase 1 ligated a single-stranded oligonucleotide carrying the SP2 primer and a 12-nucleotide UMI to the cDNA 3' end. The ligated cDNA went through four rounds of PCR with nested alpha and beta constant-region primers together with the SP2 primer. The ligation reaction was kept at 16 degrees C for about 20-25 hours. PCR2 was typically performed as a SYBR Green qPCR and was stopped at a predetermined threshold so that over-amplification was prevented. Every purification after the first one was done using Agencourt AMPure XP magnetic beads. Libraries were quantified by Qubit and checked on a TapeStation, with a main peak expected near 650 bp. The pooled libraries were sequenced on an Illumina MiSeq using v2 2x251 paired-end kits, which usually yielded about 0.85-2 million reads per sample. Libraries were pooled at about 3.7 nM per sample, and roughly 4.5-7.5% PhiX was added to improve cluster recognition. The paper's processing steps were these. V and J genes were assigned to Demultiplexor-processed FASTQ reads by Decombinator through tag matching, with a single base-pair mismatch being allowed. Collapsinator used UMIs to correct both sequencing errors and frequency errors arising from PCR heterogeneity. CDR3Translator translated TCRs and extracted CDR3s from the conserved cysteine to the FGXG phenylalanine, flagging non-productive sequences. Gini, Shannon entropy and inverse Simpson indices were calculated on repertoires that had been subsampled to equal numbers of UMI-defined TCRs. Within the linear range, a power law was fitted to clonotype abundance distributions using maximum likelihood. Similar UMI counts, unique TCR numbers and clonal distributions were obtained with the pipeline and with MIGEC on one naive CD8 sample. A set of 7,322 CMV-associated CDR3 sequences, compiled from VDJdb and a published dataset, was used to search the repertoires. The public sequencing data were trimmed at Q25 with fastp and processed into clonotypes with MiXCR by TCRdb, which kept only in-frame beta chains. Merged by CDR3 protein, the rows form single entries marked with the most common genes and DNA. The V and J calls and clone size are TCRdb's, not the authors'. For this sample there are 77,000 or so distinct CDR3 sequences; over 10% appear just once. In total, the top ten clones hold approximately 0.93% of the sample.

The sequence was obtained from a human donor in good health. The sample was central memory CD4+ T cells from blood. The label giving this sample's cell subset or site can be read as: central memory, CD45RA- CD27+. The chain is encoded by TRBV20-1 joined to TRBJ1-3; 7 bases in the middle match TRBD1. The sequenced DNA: TGCAGTGCTAGAGGGGGGAAGGGGGCATCTGGAAACACCATATATTTT. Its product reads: CSARGGKGASGNTIYF.